The 7 T cell receptor beta chains below all came from one sample that was sequenced in a study of CD8+CD57+ T cells in acquired aplastic anemia. The study profiled TCR beta VDJ and CDR3 using genomic DNA as template. MiXCR, run by TCRdb on the reads, gives a single entry per CDR3 protein. The table lists about 400,000 distinct CDR3 sequences, roughly 64% of them singletons. Sequenced: sorted CD4+, CD8+, or CD8+CD57+ T cells (not recorded which) from PBMCs. The receptors derive from a human donor in good health, serving as a control.

The rearrangement joins TRBV7-3 to TRBJ2-5; D possibly corresponds to TRBD2 (5 bases). V lost 6 bases and J lost 5, with 19 bases in between. Germline loops: CDR1 SGHTA, CDR2 FQGTGA. This CDR3 is built from 15 residues. The CDR3 region has the DNA TGTGCCAGCAGTTTTCTTGCAGCGGCGTTGGAGACCCAGTACTTC. This translates into CASSFLAAALETQYF.

About this clonotype: It is unclear where the CDR3 begins or ends on the DNA, so no DNA is shown, and the CDR3 is as TCRdb lists it. V and J are TRBV12-3 or TRBV12-4 and TRBJ2-5; TRBD1, the table's D call, was not compared with the DNA. A total of 15 residues make up the CDR3, ends included. The CDR3 here is CASSSGRDLLHFGYF.

To note about this clonotype: A read error may account for a junction end that differs from germline. This sequence joins TRBV7-2 and TRBJ2-7; TRBD1 aligns across 10 bases. Germline V gene data show CDR1 as SGHTA and CDR2 as FQGNSA. CDR3 length equals 14 residues. The CDR3 region is CASSPPGTGDYEQF. The CDR3 DNA follows: TGTGCCAGCAGCCCTCCCGGGACAGGGGACTACGAGCAGTTC.

This clonotype was seen a few times. The chain couples TRBV7-2 to TRBJ1-4; D is possibly TRBD1 (6 bases). There are 13 residues in the CDR3. Germline CDR1 is SGHTA and CDR2 is FQGNSA. V was clipped by 5 bases and J by 8 bases, with 12 bases between them. The CDR3 DNA is TGTGCCAGCAGCCTACAGACAGGAGAAAAACTGTTTTTT. Its protein is CASSLQTGEKLFF. Full variable domain (outside the CDR3, taken from reference TRBV7-2 and TRBJ1-4): GAGVSQSPSNKVTEKGKDVELRCDPISGHTALYWYRQSLGQGLEFLIYFQGNSAPDKSGLPSDRFSAERTGGSVSTLTIQRTQQEDSAVYLCASSLQTGEKLFFGSGTQLSVL.

This clonotype was found many times. The chain carries TRBV27 and TRBJ1-4; unclear D gene. The germline V gene encodes CDR1 MNHEY and CDR2 SMNVEV (reference sequence). This CDR3 has 14 amino acids. V shed 5 bases and J shed 4 bases, with 11 bases lying between them. The chain's CDR3 is CASSGHSNNEKLFF. The CDR3 DNA follows: TGTGCCAGCAGTGGCCACAGCAATAATGAAAAACTGTTTTTT.

As concerns this clonotype: No conserved phenylalanine or tryptophan ends this CDR3, so it is likely a read error. No DNA is shown, since the ends of the CDR3 on it are uncertain; the CDR3 is the one TCRdb lists. The chain links TRBV19 to TRBJ1-5. The CDR3 spans 15 amino acids, including both terminal residues. Germline CDR1 LNHDA, CDR2 SQIVND (reference sequence). CDR3: CASSISANTEAFFQQ.

CDR3 residues: CASRRTGDRLPNYGYTF. For the CDR3, the DNA is TGTGCCAGCAGAAGGACAGGGGACAGGCTACCTAACTATGGCTACACCTTC. The V gene is TRBV11-2, the J gene TRBJ1-2, with TRBD1 matching 9 bases. Germline V gene lookup returns CDR1 SGHAT and CDR2 FQNNGV. Trimming at V came to 6 bases and at J to 0 bases, leaving 11 bases not matched to a gene. The CDR3 runs 17 residues.